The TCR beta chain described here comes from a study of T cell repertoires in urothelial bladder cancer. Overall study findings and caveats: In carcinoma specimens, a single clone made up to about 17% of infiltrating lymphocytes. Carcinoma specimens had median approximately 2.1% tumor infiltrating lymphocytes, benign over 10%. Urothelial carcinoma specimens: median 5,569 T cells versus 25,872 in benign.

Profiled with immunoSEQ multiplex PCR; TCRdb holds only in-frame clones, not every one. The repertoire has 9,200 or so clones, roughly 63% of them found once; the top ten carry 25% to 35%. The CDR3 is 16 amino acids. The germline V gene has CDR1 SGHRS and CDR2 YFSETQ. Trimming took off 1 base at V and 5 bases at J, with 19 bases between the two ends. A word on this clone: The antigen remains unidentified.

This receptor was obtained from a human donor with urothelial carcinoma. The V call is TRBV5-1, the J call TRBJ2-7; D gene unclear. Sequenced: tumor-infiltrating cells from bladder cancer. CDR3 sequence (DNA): TGCGCCAGCAGCTTGTATGGGGTACGAAACGAGAACGAGCAGTACTTC. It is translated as CASSLYGVRNENEQYF.